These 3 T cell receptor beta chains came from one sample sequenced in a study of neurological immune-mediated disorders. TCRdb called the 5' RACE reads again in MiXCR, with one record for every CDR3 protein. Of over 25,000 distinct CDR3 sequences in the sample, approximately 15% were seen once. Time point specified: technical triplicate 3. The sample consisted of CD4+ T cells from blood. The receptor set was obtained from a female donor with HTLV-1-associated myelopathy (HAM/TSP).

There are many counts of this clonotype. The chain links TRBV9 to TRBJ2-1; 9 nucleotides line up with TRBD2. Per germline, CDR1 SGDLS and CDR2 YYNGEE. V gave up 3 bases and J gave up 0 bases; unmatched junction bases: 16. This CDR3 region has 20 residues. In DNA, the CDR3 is TGTGCCAGCAGCGCGAGCGCCACTAGCGGGCTAACCTACTCCTACAATGAGCAGTTCTTC. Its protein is CASSASATSGLTYSYNEQFF.

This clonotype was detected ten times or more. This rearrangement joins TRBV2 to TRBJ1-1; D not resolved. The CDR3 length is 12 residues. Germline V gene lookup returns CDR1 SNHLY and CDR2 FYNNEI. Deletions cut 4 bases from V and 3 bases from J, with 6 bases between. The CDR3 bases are TGTGCCAGCAGTGGGGAGGACACTGAAGCTTTCTTT. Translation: CASSGEDTEAFF.

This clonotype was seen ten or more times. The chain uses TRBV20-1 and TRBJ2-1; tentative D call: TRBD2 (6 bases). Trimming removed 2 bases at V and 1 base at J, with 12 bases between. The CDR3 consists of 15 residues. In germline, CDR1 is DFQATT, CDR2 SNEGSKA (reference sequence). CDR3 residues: CSARFPGVSYNEQFF. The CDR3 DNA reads TGCAGTGCTAGATTTCCGGGGGTTTCCTACAATGAGCAGTTCTTC.